The 16 T cell receptor beta chains below come from one sample, sequenced in a study of T cells after yellow fever vaccination. TCRdb re-derived calls from the 5' RACE reads in MiXCR, one entry per CDR3 protein. The table has 500,000 to 650,000 distinct CDR3 sequences, over 9% seen once. This sample comprised PBMCs, obtained on the day of the yellow fever booster vaccination. These receptors were taken from a man aged 25 to 40 who received the YFV17D yellow fever vaccine.

The rearrangement joins TRBV19 to TRBJ2-3; D uncertain. The V gene lost 0 bases and the J gene lost 0 bases, with 10 bases spanning the gap. Per germline, CDR1 LNHDA and CDR2 SQIVND (reference sequence). The CDR3 contains 16 residues. The CDR3 DNA is TGTGCCAGTAGTATAGAACCCTCTACTAGCACAGATACGCAGTATTTT. This codes for CASSIEPSTSTDTQYF.

CDR3 nucleotide sequence: TGTGCCTGGAGCTTAGTAGCGGGAGATCGGCAGTTCTTC. Translating gives CAWSLVAGDRQFF. This rearrangement joins TRBV30 to TRBJ2-1; 9 bases agree with TRBD2. J was trimmed by 12 bases and V by 3 bases; bases with no gene match: 9. This CDR3 contains 13 residues. Germline loops: CDR1 GTSNPN, CDR2 SVGIG (reference sequence).

The gene calls are TRBV5-1 and TRBJ2-7; 7 bases line up with TRBD2. The CDR3 spans 16 residues. Germline V lookup: CDR1 SGHRS, CDR2 YFSETQ. V was pared by 3 bases and J by 5 bases, with 14 bases of the junction left unmatched. The CDR3: CASSSTSNIFGHEQYF. The CDR3 coding sequence is TGCGCCAGCAGCTCGACTAGCAACATTTTTGGCCACGAGCAGTACTTC.

This clonotype occurred a few times. This chain joins TRBV5-6 and TRBJ1-2; maybe TRBD1 (5 bases). Trimming removed 2 bases from V and 7 bases from J, with 12 bases in between. In germline, CDR1 is SGHDT, CDR2 YYEEEE. The CDR3 is made up of 13 amino acids. The CDR3 DNA follows: TGTGCCAGCAGCTTCGGCAGGGAAGGTGGCTACACCTTC. Protein: CASSFGREGGYTF.

The rearrangement joins TRBV4-2 to TRBJ2-7; D is ambiguous. Trimming pared 0 bases from V and 1 base from J, leaving 4 bases between. The length of the CDR3 is 13 residues. Germline V CDR1 and CDR2: LGHNA, YNFKEQ. In DNA form, the CDR3 reads TGTGCCAGCAGCCAAGAAATGTCCTACGAGCAGTACTTC. Translation gives CASSQEMSYEQYF.

The CDR3 protein is CASSPQRLARETQYF. The CDR3 DNA sequence: TGTGCCAGCAGCCCCCAAAGACTAGCTAGGGAGACCCAGTACTTC. The chain uses TRBV7-2 and TRBJ2-5, with 7 bases fitting TRBD2. V was clipped by 5 bases and J by 5 bases; unmatched bases: 11. Germline CDR1 and CDR2: SGHTA and FQGNSA. The CDR3 is 15 amino acids. Supplemented by reference TRBV7-2 and TRBJ2-5, the full variable domain reads GAGVSQSPSNKVTEKGKDVELRCDPISGHTALYWYRQSLGQGLEFLIYFQGNSAPDKSGLPSDRFSAERTGGSVSTLTIQRTQQEDSAVYLCASSPQRLARETQYFGPGTRLLVL.

J is TRBJ2-1 and V is TRBV7-9; 7 bases line up with TRBD2. V gave up 1 base and J gave up 10 bases; unmatched junction bases: 1. The germline gives CDR1 SEHNR, CDR2 FQNEAQ (reference sequence). This CDR3 has 12 residues. In nucleotides, the CDR3 is TGTGCCAGCAGCTTAGAAGCGGGGGAGCAGTTCTTC. Protein: CASSLEAGEQFF.

The CDR3 DNA is TGTGCCACCAGTGACATGGGACAGGGGCTCGTAGAGCAGTTCTTC. This codes for CATSDMGQGLVEQFF. The chain has TRBV24-1 and TRBJ2-1; TRBD1 matches at 10 bases. Losses at the gene ends were 4 bases for V and 10 bases for J; bases not matched to a gene: 9. This CDR3 comprises 15 residues. The V gene's germline CDR1 is KGHDR and CDR2 SFDVKD.

This clonotype turned up a few times. This chain connects TRBV15 to TRBJ2-1; D perhaps matches TRBD2 (5 bases). The germline CDR1 and CDR2 sequences are LNHNV and YYDKDF (reference sequence). The CDR3 loop spans 15 amino acids. V gave up 5 bases and J gave up 6 bases, with 17 bases separating them. The CDR3 DNA reads as TGTGCCACCAGCCACCGGGATACCATTGGCAATGAGCAGTTCTTC. As protein: CATSHRDTIGNEQFF.

This clonotype appeared a few times. The V gene is TRBV27, the J gene TRBJ2-7; TRBD1 agrees at 8 bases. The germline V gene has CDR1 MNHEY and CDR2 SMNVEV (reference sequence). CDR3 length equals 13 residues. V trimming: 3 bases; J trimming: 6 bases; junction bases outside the gene matches: 4. The CDR3 here is CASSLRTGFEQYF. CDR3 coding DNA: TGTGCCAGCAGTTTGAGGACAGGGTTCGAGCAGTACTTC.

This clonotype was observed a few times. This rearrangement joins TRBV5-5 to TRBJ2-6; tentative D call: TRBD2 (5 bases). Germline V gene sequence: CDR1 SGHKS, CDR2 YYEKEE (reference sequence). Trimming took 2 bases from V and 0 from J, leaving 9 bases between them. The length of the CDR3 is 16 residues. The CDR3 loop is CASSFGSPSGANVLTF. CDR3 nucleotides: TGTGCCAGCAGCTTTGGGAGTCCCTCTGGGGCCAACGTCCTGACTTTC. The complete variable domain, with remaining parts taken from reference TRBV5-5 and TRBJ2-6, reads DAGVTQSPTHLIKTRGQQVTLRCSPISGHKSVSWYQQVLGQGPQFIFQYYEKEERGRGNFPDRFSARQFPNYSSELNVNALLLGDSALYLCASSFGSPSGANVLTFGAGSRLTVL.

This clonotype was picked up a small number of times. This chain uses TRBV6-6 with TRBJ2-7; possible D gene TRBD2, 6 bases. V lost 0 bases and J lost 7, with 10 bases in between. This CDR3 region has 13 residues. Germline values: CDR1 MNHNY, CDR2 SVGAGI (reference sequence). Here the CDR3 reads CASSYSSGREQYF. In DNA, the CDR3 is TGTGCCAGCAGTTACTCTTCGGGGAGGGAGCAGTACTTC.

V usage is TRBV10-3 and J usage is TRBJ2-3; the match to TRBD2 covers 9 bases. The junction had 3 bases not matched to a gene; V was cut back by 6 bases and J by 2 bases. The CDR3 covers 14 residues. The germline gives CDR1 ENHRY, CDR2 SYGVKD. The DNA of the CDR3 is TGTGCCATCAGGGGCGGGAGGGACACAGATACGCAGTATTTT. Translation: CAIRGGRDTDTQYF.

This clonotype occurred a few times. The J gene is TRBJ2-7, the V gene TRBV11-2; TRBD1 agrees at 9 bases. This CDR3 comprises 14 residues. Germline V gene sequence: CDR1 SGHAT, CDR2 FQNNGV. J gave up 2 bases and V 6 bases, and 5 bases lay outside the gene matches. CDR3 sequence (DNA): TGTGCCAGCAGGGCCCGGGACAGGGCCTACGAGCAGTACTTC. This encodes CASRARDRAYEQYF. The entire variable domain, with the rest obtained from reference TRBV11-2 and TRBJ2-7, is as follows: EAGVAQSPRYKIIEKRQSVAFWCNPISGHATLYWYQQILGQGPKLLIQFQNNGVVDDSQLPKDRFSAERLKGVDSTLKIQPAKLEDSAVYLCASRARDRAYEQYFGPGTRLTVT.

CDR3 residues: CSARTGVLFQPQHF. DNA of the CDR3: TGCAGTGCGAGAACAGGGGTGCTATTTCAGCCCCAGCATTTT. The chain has TRBV20-1 and TRBJ1-5; TRBD1 agrees at 7 bases. The germline gives CDR1 DFQATT, CDR2 SNEGSKA (reference sequence). The CDR3 is 14 residues long. Unmatched junction bases numbered 11, after V lost 6 bases and J lost 6 bases.

The chain couples TRBV29-1 to TRBJ1-1; D gene ambiguous. The germline gives CDR1 SQVTM, CDR2 ANQGSEA. The V end lost 3 bases, the J end lost 2 bases, and 7 bases lay between the germline ends. The CDR3 has 12 residues. The CDR3 protein is CSVERTNTEAFF. The CDR3 nucleotides read TGCAGCGTTGAGCGGACCAACACTGAAGCTTTCTTT.